The rows below give T cell receptor beta chains drawn from one sample of a study of OX40 agonist ivuxolimab in advanced cancers. Sequenced by immunoSEQ multiplex PCR; TCRdb stores in-frame clones only, minus some. The sample shows about 45,000 clones, 80% to 90% of them seen only once. This specimen consisted of CD4+ or CD8+ T cells sorted from blood, obtained in a trial of the OX40 agonist ivuxolimab. These receptors originate from an adult with an advanced solid tumor such as melanoma, head and neck, liver or kidney cancer. CDR3s include the opening cysteine and the closing phenylalanine or tryptophan. Each record gives: D gene, clone size, CDR3 length, J gene, V gene, CDR3 DNA, CDR3 protein. A D gene is named only where the DNA matches it firmly. Some rows mark clone size as missing; the rest say once, few, many or name a class of expanded clone.

TRBD1 | . | 13 | TRBJ1-1 | TRBV28 | TGTGCCAGCGGGGCAGGACAGGTTCTCCGAGCTTTCTTT | CASGAGQVLRAFF
TRBD1 | . | 14 | TRBJ1-5 | TRBV12-5 | TGTGCTAGTGGCTGGACAGGGGGCAATCAGCCCCAGCATTTT | CASGWTGGNQPQHF
. | . | 14 | TRBJ1-3 | TRBV7-2 | TGTGCCAGCAGCCACCGACAAGTTGGAAACACCATATATTTT | CASSHRQVGNTIYF
. | . | 14 | TRBJ1-2 | TRBV4-3 | TGCGCCAGCAGCCAACTACAGGATACTAATGGCTACACCTTC | CASSQLQDTNGYTF
. | once | 16 | TRBJ2-2 | TRBV5-5 | TGTGCCAGCAGCTCAACCGGGACACTGAACACCGGGGAGCTGTTTTTT | CASSSTGTLNTGELFF
TRBD1 | . | 15 | TRBJ2-7 | TRBV6-5 | TGTGCCAGCAGTCCTAGGACAGGATCCTCCTACGAGCAGTACTTC | CASSPRTGSSYEQYF
. | . | 14 | TRBJ1-1 | TRBV10-3 | TGTGCCAGCACAGAAACACGTCAAGGGACTGAAGCTTTCTTT | CASTETRQGTEAFF
. | . | 14 | TRBJ1-4 | TRBV9 | TGTGCCAGCAGCGGAGGCGGGACAAATGAAAAACTGTTTTTT | CASSGGGTNEKLFF
. | . | 15 | TRBJ2-5 | TRBV9 | TGTGCCAGCAGCGTAGGGGATTCTACGCAAGAGACCCAGTACTTC | CASSVGDSTQETQYF
TRBD1 | . | 19 | TRBJ2-7 | TRBV5-1 | TGCGCCAGCACCCGTGGGGCACCGGGACAGGGGCGTCCCATTTACGAGCAGTACTTC | CASTRGAPGQGRPIYEQYF
. | once | 14 | TRBJ2-7 | TRBV4-2 | TGTGCCAGCAGCTCCAGACTAGACCACTACGAGCAGTACTTC | CASSSRLDHYEQYF
TRBD2 | once | 14 | TRBJ2-1 | TRBV7-9 | TGTGCCAGCAGCTCACTAGCGGGAGGGAATGAGCAGTTCTTC | CASSSLAGGNEQFF
TRBD2 | . | 17 | TRBJ2-2 | TRBV5-1 | TGCGCCAGCAGCTTTGCCGGACTAGCGGTGAACACCGGGGAGCTGTTTTTT | CASSFAGLAVNTGELFF